This record covers a single T cell receptor beta chain. What it binds is not known. The germline V gene encodes CDR1 SGHTA and CDR2 FQGNSA. The CDR3 runs to 15 residues. V shed 0 bases, J shed 4 bases, and the junction held 2 bases outside the gene matches. TCRdb reprocessed the reads with MiXCR, giving one entry per CDR3 protein. The sample lists about 58,000 distinct CDR3 sequences; over 15% were seen once. The entry originates in a study of T cell repertoires in cytomegalovirus infection. Study-level points and caveats: Using cumulative public TCR beta family frequency, the authors identified those who carried CMV together with the relevant HLA.

The TCR sequence derives from a human donor in good health (CMV status not recorded). Some clones in this sample may be carry-over from other donors' samples. The chain joins TRBV7-2 to TRBJ1-1, with 10 bases matching TRBD1. The sample was CD8+ T cells from cultured PBMCs, taken from culture after CMV antigen stimulation. CDR3 nucleotide sequence: TGTGCCAGCAGCTTAGCGGACAGGGGGTTCACTGAAGCTTTCTTT. This codes for CASSLADRGFTEAFF.